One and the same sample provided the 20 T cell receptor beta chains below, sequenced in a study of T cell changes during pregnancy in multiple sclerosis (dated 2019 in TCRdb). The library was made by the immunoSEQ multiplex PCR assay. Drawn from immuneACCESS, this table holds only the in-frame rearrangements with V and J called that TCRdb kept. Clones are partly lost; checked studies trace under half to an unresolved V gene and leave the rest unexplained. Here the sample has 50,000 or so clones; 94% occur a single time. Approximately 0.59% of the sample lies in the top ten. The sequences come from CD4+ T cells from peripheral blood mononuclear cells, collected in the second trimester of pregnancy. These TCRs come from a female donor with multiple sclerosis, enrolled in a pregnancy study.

This chain's CDR3 is CASSPYWRGGRGNEQFF. The CDR3 coding sequence is TGTGCCAGCAGCCCCTACTGGCGGGGGGGCCGGGGAAATGAGCAGTTCTTC. The chain recombines TRBV11-1 with TRBJ2-1; 9 bases map to TRBD2. This CDR3 has 17 residues. V shed 5 bases, J shed 7 bases, and the junction held 15 bases outside the gene matches. The germline CDR1 and CDR2 sequences are SGHAT and FQDESV (reference sequence).

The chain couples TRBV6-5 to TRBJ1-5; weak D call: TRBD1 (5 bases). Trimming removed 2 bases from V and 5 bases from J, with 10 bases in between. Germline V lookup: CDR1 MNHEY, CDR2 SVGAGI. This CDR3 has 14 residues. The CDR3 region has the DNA TGTGCCAGCAGTTACGGGGGGGGTTATCAGCCCCAGCATTTT. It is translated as CASSYGGGYQPQHF.

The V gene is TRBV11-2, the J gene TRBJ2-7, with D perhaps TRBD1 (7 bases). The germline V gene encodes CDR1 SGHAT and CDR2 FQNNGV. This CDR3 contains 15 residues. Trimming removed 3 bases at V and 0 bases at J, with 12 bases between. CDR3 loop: CASSLEGASSYEQYF. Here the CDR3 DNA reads TGTGCCAGCAGCTTGGAGGGGGCTAGCTCCTACGAGCAGTACTTC.

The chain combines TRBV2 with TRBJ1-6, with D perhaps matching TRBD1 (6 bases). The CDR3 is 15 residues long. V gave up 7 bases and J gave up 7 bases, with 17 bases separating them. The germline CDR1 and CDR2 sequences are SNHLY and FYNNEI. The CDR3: CASIRQEVSNSPLHF. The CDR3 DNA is TGTGCCAGCATTAGACAGGAGGTGTCGAATTCACCCCTCCACTTT.

The DNA of the CDR3 is TGTGCCAGCAGCTTGATTGGGGGGATGAACACTGAAGCTTTCTTT. Its protein product is CASSLIGGMNTEAFF. The chain combines TRBV5-4 with TRBJ1-1, with TRBD1 as a possible D gene (5 bases). The ends were cut back, 1 base at V and 0 bases at J, with 10 bases in the middle. The CDR3 is 15 amino acids. Germline V gives CDR1 SGHNT, CDR2 YYREEE (reference sequence).

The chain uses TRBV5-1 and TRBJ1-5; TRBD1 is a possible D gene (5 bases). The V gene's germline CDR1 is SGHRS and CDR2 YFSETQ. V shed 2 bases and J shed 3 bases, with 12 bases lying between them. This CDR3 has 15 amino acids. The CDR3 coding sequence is TGCGCCAGCAGCTTTGACACAGGATCCAATCAGCCCCAGCATTTT. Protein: CASSFDTGSNQPQHF.

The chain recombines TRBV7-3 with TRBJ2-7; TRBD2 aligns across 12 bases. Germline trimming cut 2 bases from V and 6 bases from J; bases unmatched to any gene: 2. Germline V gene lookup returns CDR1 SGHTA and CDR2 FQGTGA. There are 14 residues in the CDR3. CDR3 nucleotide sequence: TGTGCCAGCAGCTTAGGACTAGCGGGGTTCGAGCAGTACTTC. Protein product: CASSLGLAGFEQYF.

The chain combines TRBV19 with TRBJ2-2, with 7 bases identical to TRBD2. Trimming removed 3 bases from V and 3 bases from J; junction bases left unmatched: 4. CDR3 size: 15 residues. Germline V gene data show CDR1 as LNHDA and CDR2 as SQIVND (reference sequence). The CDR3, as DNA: TGTGCCAGTAGTATTGTAGCGGGTGACACCGGGGAGCTGTTTTTT. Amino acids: CASSIVAGDTGELFF.

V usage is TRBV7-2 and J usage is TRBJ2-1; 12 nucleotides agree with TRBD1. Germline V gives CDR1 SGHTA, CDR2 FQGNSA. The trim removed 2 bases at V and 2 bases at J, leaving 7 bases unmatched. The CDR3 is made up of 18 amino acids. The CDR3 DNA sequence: TGTGCCAGCAGCTTAAGGGGACAGGGGGCAAGCCCCTACAATGAGCAGTTCTTC. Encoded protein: CASSLRGQGASPYNEQFF.

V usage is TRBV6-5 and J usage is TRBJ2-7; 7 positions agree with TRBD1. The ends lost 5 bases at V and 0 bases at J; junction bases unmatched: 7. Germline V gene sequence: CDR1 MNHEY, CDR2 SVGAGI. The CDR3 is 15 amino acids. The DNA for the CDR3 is TGTGCCAGCAGTGCCAGGGGGATCCTCTCCTACGAGCAGTACTTC. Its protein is CASSARGILSYEQYF.

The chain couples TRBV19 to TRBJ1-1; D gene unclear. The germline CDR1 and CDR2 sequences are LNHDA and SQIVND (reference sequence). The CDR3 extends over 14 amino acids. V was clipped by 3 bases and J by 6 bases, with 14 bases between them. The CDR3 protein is CASSIETPRAEAFF. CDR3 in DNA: TGTGCCAGTAGTATCGAGACGCCCCGGGCTGAAGCTTTCTTT. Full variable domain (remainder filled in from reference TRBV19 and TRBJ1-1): DGGITQSPKYLFRKEGQNVTLSCEQNLNHDAMYWYRQDPGQGLRLIYYSQIVNDFQKGDIAEGYSVSREKKESFPLTVTSAQKNPTAFYLCASSIETPRAEAFFGQGTRLTVV.

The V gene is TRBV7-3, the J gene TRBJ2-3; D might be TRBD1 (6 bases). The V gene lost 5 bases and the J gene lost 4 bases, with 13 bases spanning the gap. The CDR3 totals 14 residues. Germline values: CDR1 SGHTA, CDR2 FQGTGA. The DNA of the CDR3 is TGTGCCAGCAGCCCCCGGACAGCGGCAGATACGCAGTATTTT. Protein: CASSPRTAADTQYF.

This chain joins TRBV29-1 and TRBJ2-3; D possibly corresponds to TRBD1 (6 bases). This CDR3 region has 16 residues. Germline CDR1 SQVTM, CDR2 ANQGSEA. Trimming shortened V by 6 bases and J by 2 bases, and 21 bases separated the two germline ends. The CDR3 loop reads CSVLGQGRGFTDTQYF. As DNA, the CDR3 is TGCAGCGTCCTAGGCCAGGGAAGGGGGTTCACAGATACGCAGTATTTT.

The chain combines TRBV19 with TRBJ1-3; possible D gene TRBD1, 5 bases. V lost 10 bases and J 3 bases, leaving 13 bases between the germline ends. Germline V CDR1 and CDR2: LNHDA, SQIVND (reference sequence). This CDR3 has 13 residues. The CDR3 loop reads CATTQGGGNTIYF. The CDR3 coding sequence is TGTGCCACTACCCAGGGAGGTGGAAACACCATATATTTT.

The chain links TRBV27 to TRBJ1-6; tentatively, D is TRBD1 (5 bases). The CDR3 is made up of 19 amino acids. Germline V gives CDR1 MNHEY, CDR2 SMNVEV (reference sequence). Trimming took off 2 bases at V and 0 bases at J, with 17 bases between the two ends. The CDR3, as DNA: TGTGCCAGCAGTTTACTTGGTGGGGGGAGCAGCTCCTATAATTCACCCCTCCACTTT. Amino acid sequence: CASSLLGGGSSSYNSPLHF.

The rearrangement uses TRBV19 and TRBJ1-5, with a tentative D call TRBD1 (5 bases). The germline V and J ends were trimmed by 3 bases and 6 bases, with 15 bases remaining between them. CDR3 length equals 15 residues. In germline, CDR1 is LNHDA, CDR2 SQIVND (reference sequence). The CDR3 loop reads CASSIGGGGGQPQHF. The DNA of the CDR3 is TGTGCCAGTAGTATCGGCGGGGGTGGGGGTCAGCCCCAGCATTTT. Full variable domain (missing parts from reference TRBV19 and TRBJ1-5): DGGITQSPKYLFRKEGQNVTLSCEQNLNHDAMYWYRQDPGQGLRLIYYSQIVNDFQKGDIAEGYSVSREKKESFPLTVTSAQKNPTAFYLCASSIGGGGGQPQHFGDGTRLSIL.

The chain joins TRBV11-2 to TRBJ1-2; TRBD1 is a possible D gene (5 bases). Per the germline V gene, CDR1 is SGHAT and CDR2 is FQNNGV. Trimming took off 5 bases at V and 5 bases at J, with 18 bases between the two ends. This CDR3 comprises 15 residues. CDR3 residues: CASSQPGYSRYGYTF. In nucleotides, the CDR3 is TGTGCCAGCAGCCAACCAGGGTACTCCCGGTATGGCTACACCTTC. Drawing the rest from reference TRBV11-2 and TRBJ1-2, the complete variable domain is EAGVAQSPRYKIIEKRQSVAFWCNPISGHATLYWYQQILGQGPKLLIQFQNNGVVDDSQLPKDRFSAERLKGVDSTLKIQPAKLEDSAVYLCASSQPGYSRYGYTFGSGTRLTVV.

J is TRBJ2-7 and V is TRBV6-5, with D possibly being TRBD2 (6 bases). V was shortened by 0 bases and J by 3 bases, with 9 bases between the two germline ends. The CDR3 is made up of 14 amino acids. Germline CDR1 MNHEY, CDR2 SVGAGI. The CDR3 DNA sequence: TGTGCCAGCAGTTACTCTCGGGGGATCTACGAGCAGTACTTC. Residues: CASSYSRGIYEQYF.

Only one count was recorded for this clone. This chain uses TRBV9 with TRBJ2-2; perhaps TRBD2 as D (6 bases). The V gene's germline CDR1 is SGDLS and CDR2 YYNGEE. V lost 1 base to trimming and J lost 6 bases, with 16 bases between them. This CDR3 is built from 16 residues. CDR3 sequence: CASSVRGAQIPGELFF. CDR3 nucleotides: TGTGCCAGCAGCGTACGCGGGGCGCAGATCCCCGGGGAGCTGTTTTTT.

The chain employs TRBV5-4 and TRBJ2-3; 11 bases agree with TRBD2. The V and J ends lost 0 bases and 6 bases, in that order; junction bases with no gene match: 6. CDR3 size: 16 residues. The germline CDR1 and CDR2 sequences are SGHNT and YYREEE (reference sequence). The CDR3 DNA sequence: TGTGCCAGCAGCTTGGCGATAGCGGGGGGGAGGGATACGCAGTATTTT. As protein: CASSLAIAGGRDTQYF. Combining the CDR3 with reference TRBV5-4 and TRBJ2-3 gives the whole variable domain ETGVTQSPTHLIKTRGQQVTLRCSSQSGHNTVSWYQQALGQGPQFIFQYYREEENGRGNFPPRFSGLQFPNYSSELNVNALELDDSALYLCASSLAIAGGRDTQYFGPGTRLTVL.